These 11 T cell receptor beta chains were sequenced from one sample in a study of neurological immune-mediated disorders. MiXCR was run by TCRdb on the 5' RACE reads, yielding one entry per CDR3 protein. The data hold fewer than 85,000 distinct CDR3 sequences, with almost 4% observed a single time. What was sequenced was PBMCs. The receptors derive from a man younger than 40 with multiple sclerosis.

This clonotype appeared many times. CDR3 region: CASSPAGNYEQYF. In DNA form, the CDR3 reads TGTGCCAGCAGCCCGGCAGGAAACTACGAGCAGTACTTC. The rearrangement uses TRBV3-1 and TRBJ2-7; no reliable D call. The germline CDR1 and CDR2 sequences are LGHDT and YNNKEL (reference sequence). The CDR3 runs 13 residues. Trimming cost V 4 bases and J 3 bases, with 10 bases left between them.

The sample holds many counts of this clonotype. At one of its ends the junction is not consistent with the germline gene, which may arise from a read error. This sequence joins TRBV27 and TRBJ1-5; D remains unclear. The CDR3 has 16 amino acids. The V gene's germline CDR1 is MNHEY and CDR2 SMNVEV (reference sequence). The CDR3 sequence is CASSLRAFRQNLPQHF. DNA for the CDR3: TGTGCCAGCAGTCTAAGGGCGTTCCGGCAAAATCTGCCCCAGCATTTT.

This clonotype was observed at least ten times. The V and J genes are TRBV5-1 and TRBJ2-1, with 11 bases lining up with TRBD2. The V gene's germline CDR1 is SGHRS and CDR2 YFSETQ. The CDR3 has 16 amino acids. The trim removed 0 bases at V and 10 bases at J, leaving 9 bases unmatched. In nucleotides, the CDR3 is TGCGCCAGCAGCTTGGTGGCTAGCGGGGGGTCCTCGGAGCAGTTCTTC. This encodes CASSLVASGGSSEQFF.

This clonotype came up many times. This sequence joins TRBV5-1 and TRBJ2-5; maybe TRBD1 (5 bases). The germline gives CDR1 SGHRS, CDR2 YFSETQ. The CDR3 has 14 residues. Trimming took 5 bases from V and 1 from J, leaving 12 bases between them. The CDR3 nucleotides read TGCGCCAGCAGTTTTGGACAACTCCAAGAGACCCAGTACTTC. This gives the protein CASSFGQLQETQYF.

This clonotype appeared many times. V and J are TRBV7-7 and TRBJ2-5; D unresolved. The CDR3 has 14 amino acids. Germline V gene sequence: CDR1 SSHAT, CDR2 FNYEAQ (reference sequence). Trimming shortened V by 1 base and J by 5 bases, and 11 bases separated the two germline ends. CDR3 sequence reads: CASSLGWGAETQYF. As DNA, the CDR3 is TGTGCCAGCAGCTTAGGTTGGGGTGCGGAGACCCAGTACTTC.

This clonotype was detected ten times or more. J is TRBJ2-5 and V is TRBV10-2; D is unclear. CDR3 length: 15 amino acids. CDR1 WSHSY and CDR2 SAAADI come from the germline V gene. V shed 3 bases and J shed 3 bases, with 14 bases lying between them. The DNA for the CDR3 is TGCGCCAGCAGTGAAGTTTGGGCAGCGAAAGAGACCCAGTACTTC. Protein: CASSEVWAAKETQYF.

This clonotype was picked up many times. In DNA form, the CDR3 reads TGCGCCAGCAGACCCCGGAGACAGGGCCCGATTTTGAGCAATCAGCCCCAGCATTTT. Its translation: CASRPRRQGPILSNQPQHF. The V call is TRBV5-1, the J call TRBJ1-5, with 7 bases identical to TRBD1. Germline lookup yields CDR1 SGHRS and CDR2 YFSETQ. V lost 5 bases and J lost 1; bases outside the gene matches: 18. The CDR3 spans 19 residues. Filled out from reference TRBV5-1 and TRBJ1-5, the complete variable domain reads KAGVTQTPRYLIKTRGQQVTLSCSPISGHRSVSWYQQTPGQGLQFLFEYFSETQRNKGNFPGRFSGRQFSNSRSEMNVSTLELGDSALYLCASRPRRQGPILSNQPQHFGDGTRLSIL.

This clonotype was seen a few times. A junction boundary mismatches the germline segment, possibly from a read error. CDR3 sequence reads: CASSLSDLSQPQNF. The DNA for the CDR3 is TGCGCCAGCAGCTTGAGTGATCTCAGTCAGCCCCAGAATTTT. The chain carries TRBV5-1 and TRBJ1-5; no clear D. Germline lookup yields CDR1 SGHRS and CDR2 YFSETQ. The CDR3 length is 14 residues.

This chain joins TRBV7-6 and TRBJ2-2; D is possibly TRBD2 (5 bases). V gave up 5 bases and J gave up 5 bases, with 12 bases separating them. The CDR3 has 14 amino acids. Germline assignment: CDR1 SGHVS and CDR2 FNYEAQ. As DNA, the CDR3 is TGTGCCAGCAGCCTAACGTGGAGGACCGGGGAGCTGTTTTTT. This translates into CASSLTWRTGELFF.

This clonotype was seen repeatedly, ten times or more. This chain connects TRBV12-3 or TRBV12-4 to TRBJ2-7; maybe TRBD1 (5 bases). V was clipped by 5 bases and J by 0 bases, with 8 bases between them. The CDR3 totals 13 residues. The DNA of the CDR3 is TGTGCCAGCAGTCGACAGAGCTCCTACGAGCAGTACTTC. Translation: CASSRQSSYEQYF.

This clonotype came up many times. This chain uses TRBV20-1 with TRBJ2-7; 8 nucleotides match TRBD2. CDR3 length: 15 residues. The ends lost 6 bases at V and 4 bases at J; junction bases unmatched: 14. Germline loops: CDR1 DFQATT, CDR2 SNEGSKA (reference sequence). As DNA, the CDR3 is TGCAGTGCCCCGGGGGGGATTTTAAATCCTTACGAGCAGTACTTC. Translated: CSAPGGILNPYEQYF.